These 23 T cell receptor beta chains came from one sample sequenced in a study of cytotoxic CD8 clonotypes in ibrutinib-treated CLL. Sequencing used immunoSEQ multiplex PCR; TCRdb keeps in-frame clones, though not all of them. The sample has approximately 140,000 clones; approximately 89% are singletons. This specimen was PBMCs, taken after 12 months of ibrutinib treatment. The receptors come from a human donor with chronic lymphocytic leukemia.

This rearrangement joins TRBV14 to TRBJ2-3; TRBD2 is a possible D gene (5 bases). Germline V gene data show CDR1 as SGHDN and CDR2 as FVKESK. The CDR3 extends over 16 amino acids. Deletions cut 4 bases from V and 4 bases from J, with 18 bases between. The CDR3 spells CASSPTVTGSSDTQYF. CDR3 DNA: TGTGCCAGCAGCCCCACCGTTACGGGGAGTTCAGATACGCAGTATTTT.

The chain couples TRBV6-1 to TRBJ2-7, with 9 bases that match TRBD2. There are 16 residues in the CDR3. Germline CDR1 MNHNS, CDR2 SASEGT. Losses at the gene ends were 3 bases for V and 3 bases for J; bases not matched to a gene: 9. The CDR3 here is CASSDWGGRAHYEQYF. In DNA, the CDR3 is TGTGCCAGCAGTGATTGGGGCGGGAGGGCCCACTACGAGCAGTACTTC.

The chain has TRBV5-4 and TRBJ2-1; D is ambiguous. V was cut by 2 bases and J by 5 bases, with 5 bases left in between. The CDR3 contains 12 residues. Germline V gene lookup returns CDR1 SGHNT and CDR2 YYREEE (reference sequence). CDR3 nucleotides: TGTGCCAGCAGCTTCCAGGACAATGAGCAGTTCTTC. The encoded protein is CASSFQDNEQFF.

The rearrangement links TRBV5-5 to TRBJ2-4; 8 nucleotides line up with TRBD1. This CDR3 is 17 amino acids long. The germline V gene has CDR1 SGHKS and CDR2 YYEKEE (reference sequence). Trimming removed 0 bases from V and 0 bases from J; junction bases left unmatched: 5. This CDR3 is CASSLAVTGVAKNIQYF. CDR3 nucleotide sequence: TGTGCCAGCAGCTTGGCGGTGACAGGGGTAGCCAAAAACATTCAGTACTTC. Based on the CDR3 plus reference TRBV5-5 and TRBJ2-4, the full variable domain is DAGVTQSPTHLIKTRGQQVTLRCSPISGHKSVSWYQQVLGQGPQFIFQYYEKEERGRGNFPDRFSARQFPNYSSELNVNALLLGDSALYLCASSLAVTGVAKNIQYFGAGTRLSVL.

V usage is TRBV11-2 and J usage is TRBJ2-7; D is possibly TRBD1 (5 bases). This CDR3 comprises 15 residues. Trimming removed 1 base from V and 1 base from J, with 11 bases in between. CDR1 and CDR2 from the germline V gene are SGHAT and FQNNGV. The CDR3 spells CASSLGPDTSYEQYF. The CDR3 DNA reads as TGTGCCAGCAGCTTAGGACCGGACACATCCTACGAGCAGTACTTC.

This chain connects TRBV7-9 to TRBJ2-2, with D possibly matching TRBD2 (6 bases). This CDR3 is 14 amino acids long. With 3 bases removed from V and 5 bases from J, the gap between germline ends came to 10 bases. The germline V gene has CDR1 SEHNR and CDR2 FQNEAQ (reference sequence). CDR3 in DNA: TGTGCCAGCAGCTTTTGGCGGGGAACCGGGGAGCTGTTTTTT. Translating gives CASSFWRGTGELFF.

The chain uses TRBV27 and TRBJ2-7; 8 positions match TRBD2. The CDR3 loop spans 14 amino acids. Germline CDR1 MNHEY, CDR2 SMNVEV (reference sequence). V trimming: 5 bases; J trimming: 2 bases; junction bases outside the gene matches: 5. CDR3 nucleotides: TGTGCCAGCAGTGACTTCGGGGGGGCCTACGAGCAGTACTTC. Its protein product is CASSDFGGAYEQYF.

This sequence joins TRBV28 and TRBJ2-4, with 14 bases that match TRBD2. The CDR3 has 19 residues. Trimming at V came to 8 bases and at J to 1 base, leaving 13 bases not matched to a gene. Germline assignment: CDR1 MDHEN and CDR2 SYDVKM. The CDR3 DNA reads as TGTGCCAGCCGTTCTCCGGGACTAGCGGGAGATGGGGCCAAAAACATTCAGTACTTC. The encoded protein is CASRSPGLAGDGAKNIQYF. Full variable domain (remainder filled in from reference TRBV28 and TRBJ2-4): DVKVTQSSRYLVKRTGEKVFLECVQDMDHENMFWYRQDPGLGLRLIYFSYDVKMKEKGDIPEGYSVSREKKERFSLILESASTNQTSMYLCASRSPGLAGDGAKNIQYFGAGTRLSVL.

The chain joins TRBV28 to TRBJ2-2; TRBD1 matches at 7 bases. From germline, CDR1 is MDHEN and CDR2 SYDVKM. The junction had 9 bases not matched to a gene; V was cut back by 8 bases and J by 6 bases. The CDR3 has 14 amino acids. CDR3 sequence (DNA): TGTGCCAGCGTGACAGGGTATTCCCCCGGGGAGCTGTTTTTT. Residues: CASVTGYSPGELFF.

CDR3 in DNA: TGTGCCAGCCGGCTAGCGGGAGGGATCCTTAGGGATGAGCAGTTCTTC. Protein sequence: CASRLAGGILRDEQFF. This chain connects TRBV27 to TRBJ2-1; 12 bases map to TRBD2. J lost 8 bases, V lost 8 bases, and 13 bases had no gene match. Germline V lookup: CDR1 MNHEY, CDR2 SMNVEV (reference sequence). CDR3 length equals 16 residues.

The V call is TRBV30, the J call TRBJ1-6; D not certain. Germline CDR1 is GTSNPN and CDR2 is SVGIG (reference sequence). This CDR3 is built from 13 residues. Trimming stripped 8 bases from V and 4 bases from J, with 12 bases between. CDR3 protein: CALLTRYNSPLHF. In DNA, the CDR3 is TGTGCCCTGTTGACGCGGTATAATTCACCCCTCCACTTT. The full variable domain, completed using reference TRBV30 and TRBJ1-6, is SQTIHQWPATLVQPVGSPLSLECTVEGTSNPNLYWYRQAAGRGLQLLFYSVGIGQISSEVPQNLSASRPQDRQFILSSKKLLLSDSGFYLCALLTRYNSPLHFGNGTRLTVT.

The rearrangement uses TRBV11-3 and TRBJ2-3, with 11 bases aligning to TRBD2. Germline assignment: CDR1 SGHNT and CDR2 YENEEA. The CDR3 totals 17 residues. J was trimmed by 2 bases and V by 5 bases; bases with no gene match: 9. CDR3 amino acids: CASSAGVAGGSTDTQYF. CDR3 DNA: TGTGCCAGCAGCGCAGGGGTAGCGGGAGGGTCCACAGATACGCAGTATTTT.

CDR3 nucleotide sequence: TGTGCCAGCAGCTCGAGATATAAGCGGGAGGAAAGAAGTGAGCAGTTCTTC. Protein sequence: CASSSRYKREERSEQFF. J is TRBJ2-1 and V is TRBV11-3; 9 positions match TRBD2. The CDR3 contains 17 residues. The V and J ends lost 4 bases and 9 bases, in that order; junction bases with no gene match: 16. In germline, CDR1 is SGHNT, CDR2 YENEEA.

The chain is built from TRBV30 and TRBJ1-2, with D hard to call. The CDR3 runs to 15 residues. Germline V lookup: CDR1 GTSNPN, CDR2 SVGIG (reference sequence). V dropped 4 bases and J dropped 5 bases, with 20 bases sitting between them. This CDR3 reads CAWTRIDPGVYGYTF. For the CDR3, the DNA is TGTGCCTGGACCAGAATAGACCCCGGGGTGTATGGCTACACCTTC.

In regard to this clone: One end of the junction varies from germline; a read error may be responsible. The chain employs TRBV7-7 and TRBJ2-3; D gene uncertain. Per the germline V gene, CDR1 is SSHAT and CDR2 is FNYEAQ (reference sequence). This CDR3 is built from 14 residues. CDR3 residues: CASSSSAFTDTQYF. DNA for the CDR3: TGTGCTAGCAGCTCCTCGGCATTCACAGATACGCAGTATTTT.

This clone was detected only once. This chain uses TRBV28 with TRBJ2-5; maybe TRBD2 (6 bases). V was cut by 5 bases and J by 4 bases, with 11 bases left in between. The CDR3 length is 13 residues. Germline CDR1 is MDHEN and CDR2 is SYDVKM. The CDR3 here is CASSGTSPETQYF. The CDR3 coding sequence is TGTGCCAGCAGTGGGACTTCGCCAGAGACCCAGTACTTC.

V gene TRBV4-1 combines with J gene TRBJ2-1; D uncertain. CDR3 length: 17 residues. The germline CDR1 and CDR2 sequences are MGHRA and YSYEKL. Between the trimmed V and J ends, which lost 2 bases and 4 bases, there was a span of 18 bases. CDR3 coding DNA: TGCGCCAGCAGCCAACCCCCCCGGCATGGGATATACAATGAGCAGTTCTTC. Its translation is CASSQPPRHGIYNEQFF.

The chain has TRBV29-1 and TRBJ2-7; TRBD2 matches at 7 bases. With 4 bases clipped from V and 2 bases from J, the junction kept 8 bases outside the gene matches. The CDR3 sequence is 14 residues long. The V gene's germline CDR1 is SQVTM and CDR2 ANQGSEA. The CDR3 reads CSVGRPSGAYEQYF. DNA for the CDR3: TGCAGCGTTGGGAGGCCTAGCGGAGCCTACGAGCAGTACTTC.

The chain links TRBV11-2 to TRBJ2-1; 9 bases align to TRBD2. The CDR3 extends over 17 amino acids. Looked up from germline, CDR1 is SGHAT and CDR2 is FQNNGV. The J segment lost 9 bases and the V segment lost 1 base, leaving 13 bases of the junction unmatched. CDR3 nucleotides: TGTGCCAGCAGCTTAGGCGGGGCTAGCGGGAAAGGTTCTGAGCAGTTCTTC. This gives the protein CASSLGGASGKGSEQFF.

The rearrangement joins TRBV7-8 to TRBJ1-4; D is ambiguous. This CDR3 comprises 14 residues. From germline, CDR1 is SGHVS and CDR2 FQNEAQ. Trimming left V 5 bases short and J 3 bases short, with 10 bases between. This chain's CDR3 is CASSPPGANEKLFF. CDR3 in DNA: TGTGCCAGCAGCCCGCCGGGAGCTAATGAAAAACTGTTTTTT.

The chain employs TRBV29-1 and TRBJ2-7; D possibly corresponds to TRBD2 (5 bases). Trimming left V 7 bases short and J 3 bases short, with 7 bases between. The CDR3 has 10 amino acids. In germline, CDR1 is SQVTM, CDR2 ANQGSEA. The CDR3 DNA reads as TGCAGCGCCCGGGACTACGAGCAGTACTTC. Translation: CSARDYEQYF.

The chain carries TRBV5-4 and TRBJ1-6, with a weak D call TRBD1 (5 bases). Germline V lookup: CDR1 SGHNT, CDR2 YYREEE (reference sequence). Trimming took 1 base from V and 9 from J, leaving 11 bases between them. This CDR3 is 14 amino acids long. The CDR3 DNA follows: TGTGCCAGCAGCTTGAGGGACTCAGGTTCACCCCTCCACTTT. Translation: CASSLRDSGSPLHF.

The chain carries TRBV28 and TRBJ2-5; 8 bases line up with TRBD1. The V segment lost 11 bases and the J segment 4 bases; nucleotides outside the gene matches: 21. Germline V CDR1 and CDR2: MDHEN, SYDVKM. The CDR3 contains 17 residues. Here the CDR3 DNA reads TGTGCCGTAAACTGGGGCGGGACAGGACCAGGGCGAGAGACCCAGTACTTC. It specifies CAVNWGGTGPGRETQYF.